The subject of this entry is one T cell receptor (beta chain). V dropped 0 bases and J dropped 3 bases, with 14 bases sitting between them. CDR1 is LGHDT and CDR2 is YNNKEL in the germline V gene (reference sequence). This CDR3 has 16 residues. The data originate from a study of blood T cells in healthy people across ages. A J-beta primer mix and a sample-barcoded 5' primer were used in a second PCR of about 7 to 12 cycles. TCRdb fed the 5' RACE reads into MiXCR, producing one record per CDR3 protein. The sample has about 970,000 distinct CDR3 sequences; roughly 47% are singletons. Material: blood. This chain links TRBV3-1 with TRBJ2-5, with D tentatively TRBD1 (5 bases). This clonotype was sampled from a woman aged 55-69 years in good health. The CDR3, as DNA: TGTGCCAGCAGCCAAGAAGTAGGGCAGGGTGAAGAGACCCAGTACTTC. This gives the protein CASSQEVGQGEETQYF.